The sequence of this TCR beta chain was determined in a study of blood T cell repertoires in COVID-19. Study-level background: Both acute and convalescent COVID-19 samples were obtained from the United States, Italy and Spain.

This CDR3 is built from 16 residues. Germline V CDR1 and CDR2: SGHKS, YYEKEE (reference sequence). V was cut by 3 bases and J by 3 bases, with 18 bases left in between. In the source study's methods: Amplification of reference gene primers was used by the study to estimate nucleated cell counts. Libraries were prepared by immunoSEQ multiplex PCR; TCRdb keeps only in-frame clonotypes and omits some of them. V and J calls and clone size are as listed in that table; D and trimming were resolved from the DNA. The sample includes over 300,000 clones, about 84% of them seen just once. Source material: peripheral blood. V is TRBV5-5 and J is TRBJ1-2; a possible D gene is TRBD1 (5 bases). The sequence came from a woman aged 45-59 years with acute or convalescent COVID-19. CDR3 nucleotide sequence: TGTGCCAGCAGCTCGGCCCCAGGCAGGGTGGACTATGGCTACACCTTC. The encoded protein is CASSSAPGRVDYGYTF.